Included here is one T cell receptor (beta chain) sequence, with context. Given a much more abundant clone one base away, this may be a read error. The data derive from a study of regulatory T cells in long-lasting Graves disease. Deletions cut 1 base from V and 7 bases from J, with 7 bases between. The V gene's germline CDR1 is GTSNPN and CDR2 SVGIG (reference sequence). CDR3 length: 11 residues. Combining iRepertoire HTBI primers with Arm-PCR of CDR3 regions, the authors built TCR beta libraries. Authors' methods: Taken together, the samples had 62 TRBV and 13 to 15 TRBJ segments identified. From the multiplex PCR reads, TCRdb called clonotypes with MiXCR, one entry per CDR3 protein. These V and J calls originate from TCRdb's pipeline instead of the authors' own analysis. The sample records approximately 400,000 distinct CDR3 sequences, about 15% being singletons. The time point denotes: newly diagnosed GD, antithyroid drugs for less than 3 months. PBMC-extracted RNA yielded the TCR library.

The same sample was also studied in work on T cells in Graves' hyperthyroidism and ophthalmopathy.

The clonotype comes from a woman aged 25-40 years with Graves disease. The J gene is TRBJ2-5, the V gene TRBV30; unclear D gene. This material consisted of peripheral blood mononuclear cells (PBMCs), taken at new diagnosis, from a patient treated with antithyroid drugs. The CDR3 loop reads CAWSAKGTQYF. The CDR3 DNA sequence: TGTGCCTGGAGTGCCAAAGGGACCCAGTACTTC.